The rows below give T cell receptor beta chains drawn from one sample of a study of OX40 agonist ivuxolimab in advanced cancers. The method was immunoSEQ multiplex PCR; TCRdb's version includes in-frame clones alone and lacks a portion of them. The sample lists more than 40,000 clones, 82% seen once, with about 1.8% in the top ten. Sequencing was performed on CD4+ or CD8+ T cells sorted from blood, taken in a trial of the OX40 agonist ivuxolimab. The receptor set was obtained from an adult with an advanced solid tumor such as melanoma, head and neck, liver or kidney cancer. The CDR3 runs from the conserved cysteine through the conserved F or W. The D gene is left open where the match is weak. The listing skips clone size in some rows; elsewhere it reads once, few, many or a size class.

v_call,d_call,j_call,clone_size,cdr3_nt,cdr3_aa
TRBV21-1,.,TRBJ1-1,.,TGTGCCAGCAGCAAGCAGTCTGGTTCTTCGAACACTGAAGCTTTCTTT,CASSKQSGSSNTEAFF
TRBV7-8,.,TRBJ2-3,.,TGTGCCAGCACCCTAGCAGTGACAGATACGCAGTATTTT,CASTLAVTDTQYF
TRBV18,.,TRBJ1-1,.,TGTGCCAGCTCACCGGACAGTTACACTGAAGCTTTCTTT,CASSPDSYTEAFF
TRBV18,.,TRBJ1-1,.,TGTGCCAGCTCACCACTAAGGGCCACGTCGAACACTGAAGCTTTCTTT,CASSPLRATSNTEAFF
TRBV9,.,TRBJ1-1,few,TGTGCCAGCAGCGTCGACAGCAACACTGAAGCTTTCTTT,CASSVDSNTEAFF
TRBV10-1,.,TRBJ1-4,.,TGCGCCAGCAGCTTATTTTGGGGGCTCGATAATGAAAAACTGTTTTTT,CASSLFWGLDNEKLFF
TRBV5-1,.,TRBJ2-1,.,TGCGCCAGCAGCTTGGCCGTAAGTAATGAGCAGTTCTTC,CASSLAVSNEQFF
TRBV5-1,TRBD2,TRBJ2-3,few,TGCGCCAGCCGCAGGACTAGCGGAGGCCCCACAGATACGCAGTATTTT,CASRRTSGGPTDTQYF
TRBV5-5,TRBD2,TRBJ2-1,.,TGTGCCAGCAGCGTGACGGGGGGCAATGAGCAGTTCTTC,CASSVTGGNEQFF
TRBV5-1,.,TRBJ1-5,once,TGCGCCAGCAGCTTGGAAGGGGGTACTAGCAATCAGCCCCAGCATTTT,CASSLEGGTSNQPQHF
TRBV6-6,TRBD2,TRBJ2-1,.,TGTGCCAGCAGTTATCCGCGGGGGGGCCGCGATGAGCAGTTCTTC,CASSYPRGGRDEQFF
TRBV7-8,.,TRBJ2-5,.,TGTGCCAGCAGCCTTCTTAGAGGGCGGGAGACCCAGTACTTC,CASSLLRGRETQYF
TRBV4-3,.,TRBJ1-2,few,TGCGCCAGCAGCCAAGACAGTATTTCCCACTATGGCTACACCTTC,CASSQDSISHYGYTF
TRBV5-1,TRBD2,TRBJ2-7,once,TGCGCCAGCAGCCCCGCCGGGGAGGGCGAGCAGTACTTC,CASSPAGEGEQYF
TRBV2,TRBD1,TRBJ1-3,.,TGTGCCAGCAGTGACAGGGGGCTGGCTGGAAACACCATATATTTT,CASSDRGLAGNTIYF
TRBV2,.,TRBJ2-6,.,TGTGCCAGCAAGGAAGGTGGGGCCAACGTCCTGACTTTC,CASKEGGANVLTF
TRBV29-1,.,TRBJ1-1,.,TGCAGCGTTGAAGGGACGGGGGTTTTTGAAGCTTTCTTT,CSVEGTGVFEAFF
TRBV7-2,.,TRBJ1-1,.,TGTGCCAGCAGCCGCCTAGGGGAGGGGTTCAACACTGAAGCTTTCTTT,CASSRLGEGFNTEAFF
TRBV5-1,.,TRBJ2-1,few,TGCGCCAGCAGCTTGTATGGGAGCTCCTACAATGAGCAGTTCTTC,CASSLYGSSYNEQFF
TRBV30,.,TRBJ2-3,.,TGTGCCTGGAGAGGGGACTTCTCCACAGATACGCAGTATTTT,CAWRGDFSTDTQYF
TRBV18,.,TRBJ2-3,.,TGTGCCAGCTCACCACGGGACGCAGATACGCAGTATTTT,CASSPRDADTQYF
TRBV15,TRBD2,TRBJ2-1,.,TGTGCCACCAGCAGATTTAAAACCGGGACTAGCGTCGTCTACAATGAGCAGTTCTTC,CATSRFKTGTSVVYNEQFF
TRBV13,.,TRBJ2-1,.,TGTGCCAGCAGCTTATACTATAGCTCCTACAATGAGCAGTTCTTC,CASSLYYSSYNEQFF
TRBV7-2,.,TRBJ2-3,.,TGTGCCAGCAGCTTACAGGTGGGGGCGACAGATACGCAGTATTTT,CASSLQVGATDTQYF
TRBV6-1,.,TRBJ1-2,once,TGTGCCAGCAGTGAAGGCAGGGACTATGGCTACACCTTC,CASSEGRDYGYTF
TRBV19,.,TRBJ2-3,.,TGTGCCAGTAGTATGGGCTCCAGCGGCAGTTTAACAGATACGCAGTATTTT,CASSMGSSGSLTDTQYF
TRBV27,.,TRBJ2-7,.,TGTGCCAGCATCCCGGTCTCCTACGAGCAGTACTTC,CASIPVSYEQYF
TRBV6-1,TRBD1,TRBJ2-7,.,TGTGCCAGCAGTCGGGACAGGGGTACGGAGCAGTACTTC,CASSRDRGTEQYF
TRBV11-1,TRBD1,TRBJ2-2,.,TGTGCCAGCAGCCAACAGGGGGCCGCGAACACCGGGGAGCTGTTTTTT,CASSQQGAANTGELFF
TRBV5-4,.,TRBJ1-6,.,TGTGCCAGCAGCTTGGAAGGCGGAGCCCTTAATTCACCCCTCCACTTT,CASSLEGGALNSPLHF
TRBV7-6,.,TRBJ2-7,.,TGTGCCAGCAGCCTCTTGCCGGACCTCACTTCCGTGCAGTACTTC,CASSLLPDLTSVQYF
TRBV5-1,TRBD1,TRBJ1-4,.,TGCGCCAGCAGCCGAAACAGGGGGCCCAATGAAAAACTGTTTTTT,CASSRNRGPNEKLFF
TRBV5-8,TRBD2,TRBJ2-3,few,TGTGCCAGCAGCTTGGGACGCGGGGGGAGCACAGATACGCAGTATTTT,CASSLGRGGSTDTQYF
TRBV27,.,TRBJ2-3,.,TGTGCCAGCATTGAGTCTAGCACAGATACGCAGTATTTT,CASIESSTDTQYF
TRBV6-5,.,TRBJ1-1,.,TGTGCCAGCAGGGGGGGGTGGGACATCTCATTTGAAGCTTTCTTT,CASRGGWDISFEAFF
TRBV5-1,.,TRBJ1-3,.,TGCGCCAGCAGCTTGGCCGCTTCAGTCTCTGGAAACACCATATATTTT,CASSLAASVSGNTIYF
TRBV15,TRBD1,TRBJ1-5,.,TGTGCCACCAGCAGAGATGTGCAGGGGGATCAGCCCCAGCATTTT,CATSRDVQGDQPQHF